This T cell receptor (beta chain) was recorded in a study of T cell repertoires in cytomegalovirus infection. Study results and caveats: Ex vivo, HLA-C-restricted CMV-specific TCR beta clonotypes prevailed over the rest of the response.

This clonotype has at least ten counts. Its specificity is not known. TCRdb independently ran MiXCR on the reads; one entry per CDR3 protein. The top ten hold less than 9.5% of the sample, which has some 390,000 distinct CDR3 sequences, about a sixth seen once. This clonotype originated in a human donor in good health (CMV status not recorded). Some clones in this sample may be carry-over from other donors' samples. Input material: PBMCs.

Here the CDR3 reads CASSPRGGSNTGELFF. The CDR3 nucleotides read TGTGCCAGCAGCCCGCGGGGGGGCTCTAACACCGGGGAGCTGTTTTTT. The gene calls are TRBV7-2 and TRBJ2-2; 9 bases are a match to TRBD2. The germline gives CDR1 SGHTA, CDR2 FQGNSA. CDR3 length: 16 residues. V shed 5 bases, J shed 2 bases, and the junction held 6 bases outside the gene matches.